The entry below describes one T cell receptor beta chain. V was pared by 6 bases and J by 6 bases, with 8 bases between. The CDR3 spans 11 residues. The data are from a study of blood T cell repertoires in COVID-19. Original processing methods: Reference gene primer amplification gave estimated nucleated cell counts. TCRdb keeps only in-frame clones here, not all; method: immunoSEQ multiplex PCR. The DNA was the basis for D and trimming; V, J and clone size are from that table. The sample lists about 30,000 clones; 85% to 90% were seen once. This chain uses TRBV12-3 or TRBV12-4 with TRBJ1-1; a possible D gene is TRBD1 (5 bases). The TCR comes from an elderly man with acute or convalescent COVID-19. The sample was peripheral blood. For the CDR3, the DNA is TGTGCCAGCAGCTGGGGGGCTGAAGCTTTCTTT. It specifies CASSWGAEAFF.